This T cell receptor beta chain was documented in a study of early T cells in non-severe SARS-CoV-2 infection. On the study more broadly: Chains were not paired, and sequencing was done on bulk RNA from unsorted whole blood. The study, taken as a whole, reports: Private and CD4 specificities were missed by VDJdb matching, which favored anti-spike CD8 responses.

This clonotype was recorded at least ten times. The target antigen is unknown. Unique molecular identifiers (one per individual cDNA molecule) were attached. Via MiXCR, TCRdb re-called the 5' RACE reads, giving one row per CDR3 protein. In the table there are under 70,000 distinct CDR3 sequences, around 4.9% of which are singletons. Sequencing input: whole blood. The source is an adult who was a healthcare worker with PCR-confirmed SARS-CoV-2 infection or an uninfected control (not recorded which).

The CDR3 region has the DNA TGTGCCAGCAGTTTTGGTAGGGGTGAGCAGTACTTC. Translated, it gives CASSFGRGEQYF. V gene TRBV7-9 combines with J gene TRBJ2-7; tentatively, D is TRBD1 (5 bases). Deletions cut 6 bases from V and 7 bases from J, with 13 bases between. This CDR3 has 12 amino acids. The germline gives CDR1 SEHNR, CDR2 FQNEAQ (reference sequence).